The 27 T cell receptor beta chains below all came from one sample that was sequenced in a study of memory CD4+ T cells and cytomegalovirus serostatus. The assay was immunoSEQ multiplex PCR, and TCRdb's table has in-frame clones only and misses some. The sample consists of around 40,000 clones, 70% to 80% of them appearing once. Single viable CD3+CD4+CD8-CD45RO+ cells were sorted as the memory CD4+ T cells. Sequencing was carried out using memory CD4+ T cells from blood. Receptor source: an adult in good health and CMV-seronegative.

The rearrangement joins TRBV6-6 to TRBJ2-6, with D perhaps TRBD2 (5 bases). From germline, CDR1 is MNHNY and CDR2 SVGAGI (reference sequence). V was cut by 11 bases and J by 0 bases, with 17 bases left in between. This CDR3 comprises 16 residues. The CDR3: CAVPRGKVSGANVLTF. The CDR3 DNA follows: TGTGCCGTGCCCCGGGGTAAGGTCTCTGGGGCCAACGTCCTGACTTTC.

This chain joins TRBV11-3 and TRBJ1-1; D ambiguous. V lost 1 base to trimming and J lost 0 bases, with 3 bases between them. CDR1 SGHNT and CDR2 YENEEA come from the germline V gene. The CDR3 consists of 13 residues. CDR3 coding DNA: TGTGCCAGCAGCTTAGTTGTGAACACTGAAGCTTTCTTT. Translating it yields CASSLVVNTEAFF.

This clone was seen a single time. The V gene is TRBV28, the J gene TRBJ1-1, with D possibly being TRBD1 (6 bases). Trimming removed 5 bases from V and 3 bases from J, with 16 bases in between. Germline values: CDR1 MDHEN, CDR2 SYDVKM. This CDR3 comprises 15 residues. CDR3 residues: CASSGDRLEHTEAFF. The CDR3 DNA reads as TGTGCCAGCAGTGGAGACAGGCTCGAGCACACTGAAGCTTTCTTT.

This chain joins TRBV7-9 and TRBJ2-1, with a tentative D call TRBD1 (5 bases). The CDR3 is 15 residues long. Germline V lookup: CDR1 SEHNR, CDR2 FQNEAQ (reference sequence). Trimming pared 5 bases from V and 7 bases from J, leaving 18 bases between. The CDR3, as DNA: TGTGCCAGCAGCCCCCCCTTCAGGGTGGGGAATGAGCAGTTCTTC. This translates into CASSPPFRVGNEQFF.

The chain carries TRBV5-1 and TRBJ2-1; D is perhaps TRBD2 (7 bases). The germline V gene has CDR1 SGHRS and CDR2 YFSETQ. The ends were cut back, 1 base at V and 0 bases at J, with 23 bases in the middle. There are 20 residues in the CDR3. CDR3: CASSLKMRGPSQSSYNEQFF. The CDR3 coding sequence is TGCGCCAGCAGCTTGAAGATGCGGGGGCCGTCCCAGAGCTCCTACAATGAGCAGTTCTTC. The whole variable domain, remainder taken from reference TRBV5-1 and TRBJ2-1, is KAGVTQTPRYLIKTRGQQVTLSCSPISGHRSVSWYQQTPGQGLQFLFEYFSETQRNKGNFPGRFSGRQFSNSRSEMNVSTLELGDSALYLCASSLKMRGPSQSSYNEQFFGPGTRLTVL.

The chain links TRBV11-2 to TRBJ1-4; possible D gene TRBD1, 6 bases. CDR3 length: 14 amino acids. Trimming shortened V by 5 bases and J by 5 bases, and 12 bases separated the two germline ends. Germline CDR1 is SGHAT and CDR2 is FQNNGV. The CDR3 reads CASSQPQGNEKLFF. The CDR3 DNA reads TGTGCCAGCAGCCAACCTCAGGGGAATGAAAAACTGTTTTTT.

This clone was observed a few times. The chain uses TRBV7-6 and TRBJ1-5; D ambiguous. In germline, CDR1 is SGHVS, CDR2 FNYEAQ. The length of the CDR3 is 14 residues. Trimming removed 0 bases from V and 4 bases from J, with 7 bases in between. The CDR3 DNA sequence: TGTGCCAGCAGCTTAGCGGTGGGAAATCAGCCCCAGCATTTT. Translating it yields CASSLAVGNQPQHF.

The DNA of the CDR3 is TGTGCCAGCAGTTTATTTTCCCGCCTACTGTTTTTT. Translation gives CASSLFSRLLFF. V and J are TRBV28 and TRBJ1-4, with D unclear. The CDR3 loop spans 12 amino acids. Trimming left V 1 base short and J 13 bases short, with 10 bases between. CDR1 and CDR2 (germline): MDHEN, SYDVKM.

The chain carries TRBV6-5 and TRBJ2-7; the match to TRBD2 covers 9 bases. This CDR3 contains 14 residues. CDR1 and CDR2 (germline): MNHEY, SVGAGI. Unmatched junction bases numbered 2, after V lost 2 bases and J lost 3 bases. The CDR3 bases are TGTGCCAGCAGTTACGCGCGGGGGGGCTACGAGCAGTACTTC. As protein: CASSYARGGYEQYF.

The chain recombines TRBV5-1 with TRBJ2-1; D possibly uses TRBD1 or TRBD2 (6 bases each). The CDR3 is made up of 13 amino acids. Per the germline V gene, CDR1 is SGHRS and CDR2 is YFSETQ. Trimming left V 2 bases short and J 8 bases short, with 11 bases between. CDR3 sequence: CASSFGGQHEQFF. CDR3 coding DNA: TGCGCCAGCAGCTTTGGGGGGCAGCATGAGCAGTTCTTC.

J is TRBJ1-2 and V is TRBV6-5; D gene uncertain. The germline V gene has CDR1 MNHEY and CDR2 SVGAGI. This CDR3 has 13 amino acids. V shed 6 bases and J shed 8 bases, with 16 bases lying between them. The DNA for the CDR3 is TGTGCCAGCAGGCAGCCCGGGGAGGAAGGCTACACCTTC. It yields the protein CASRQPGEEGYTF.

The chain uses TRBV7-3 and TRBJ1-5; possibly TRBD1 for D (5 bases). Trimming took 5 bases from V and 4 from J, leaving 9 bases between them. The CDR3 has 13 residues. The germline V gene encodes CDR1 SGHTA and CDR2 FQGTGA. CDR3 residues: CASSPGGNQPQHF. CDR3 bases: TGTGCCAGCAGCCCCGGGGGAAATCAGCCCCAGCATTTT.

The rearrangement uses TRBV7-6 and TRBJ2-2; D unresolved. CDR3 size: 16 residues. Germline V gene data show CDR1 as SGHVS and CDR2 as FNYEAQ. V lost 1 base to trimming and J lost 3 bases, with 12 bases between them. The CDR3 region has the DNA TGTGCCAGCAGCTTAGAGGCTCTTCAAGACACCGGGGAGCTGTTTTTT. The encoded protein is CASSLEALQDTGELFF.

The chain is built from TRBV6-6 and TRBJ2-7; 12 bases are shared with TRBD1. Per the germline V gene, CDR1 is MNHNY and CDR2 is SVGAGI (reference sequence). Losses at the gene ends were 6 bases for V and 4 bases for J; bases not matched to a gene: 7. The CDR3 covers 15 residues. DNA of the CDR3: TGTGCCAGCAGACGCCCGGGACAGGGGGCGTACGAGCAGTACTTC. It encodes CASRRPGQGAYEQYF.

The chain couples TRBV5-6 to TRBJ1-2; D remains unclear. From germline, CDR1 is SGHDT and CDR2 YYEEEE. The CDR3 is made up of 14 amino acids. The V gene lost 6 bases and the J gene lost 6 bases, with 18 bases spanning the gap. The CDR3 nucleotides read TGTGCCAGCACCCAAGGTCCGGTGAGGGATGGCTACACCTTC. It codes for CASTQGPVRDGYTF.

The chain recombines TRBV11-2 with TRBJ2-5; D may correspond to TRBD1 or TRBD2 (5 bases each). CDR1 and CDR2 (germline): SGHAT, FQNNGV. The CDR3 runs 11 residues. Trimming shortened V by 7 bases and J by 4 bases, and 7 bases separated the two germline ends. The CDR3 sequence is CASNGGETQYF. The CDR3 coding sequence is TGTGCCAGCAATGGGGGAGAGACCCAGTACTTC. The complete variable domain, with remaining parts taken from reference TRBV11-2 and TRBJ2-5, reads EAGVAQSPRYKIIEKRQSVAFWCNPISGHATLYWYQQILGQGPKLLIQFQNNGVVDDSQLPKDRFSAERLKGVDSTLKIQPAKLEDSAVYLCASNGGETQYFGPGTRLLVL.

The V call is TRBV20-1, the J call TRBJ1-3; D perhaps matches TRBD1 (6 bases). CDR1 is DFQATT, CDR2 SNEGSKA, per germline (reference sequence). Between the trimmed V and J ends, which lost 5 bases and 6 bases, there was a span of 8 bases. The CDR3 consists of 11 residues. The CDR3 DNA reads as TGCAGTGCTGAGGGGGAAAACACCATATATTTT. Its translation: CSAEGENTIYF.

The chain couples TRBV30 to TRBJ2-4; D call uncertain. V was shortened by 0 bases and J by 6 bases, with 15 bases between the two germline ends. CDR3 length: 15 residues. Germline V CDR1 and CDR2: GTSNPN, SVGIG (reference sequence). DNA for the CDR3: TGTGCCTGGAGTGTCTCGGACCTTGATCGAAACATTCAGTACTTC. It translates to CAWSVSDLDRNIQYF.

This clone showed up just a few times. The rearrangement links TRBV2 to TRBJ1-1; 10 nucleotides line up with TRBD1. With 5 bases clipped from V and 1 base from J, the junction kept 1 base outside the gene matches. Germline V gives CDR1 SNHLY, CDR2 FYNNEI. This CDR3 comprises 14 residues. CDR3 in amino acids: CASSWDRGNTEAFF. Written as DNA, the CDR3 is TGTGCCAGCAGTTGGGACAGGGGGAACACTGAAGCTTTCTTT.

Note on this clone: Other DNA sequences in this specimen translate into the identical CDR3. J is TRBJ1-6 and V is TRBV4-1, with 10 bases fitting TRBD1. This CDR3 region has 19 residues. Germline CDR1 is MGHRA and CDR2 is YSYEKL. With V trimmed by 3 bases and J by 0 bases, 8 bases remained unmatched. Written as DNA, the CDR3 is TGCGCCAGCAGCCAGACCCCGGGACAGGGGAGCTCCTATAATTCACCCCTCCACTTT. Protein sequence: CASSQTPGQGSSYNSPLHF.

The gene calls are TRBV7-2 and TRBJ1-1; the D gene is possibly TRBD1 (6 bases). V was pared by 3 bases and J by 8 bases, with 10 bases between. The germline gives CDR1 SGHTA, CDR2 FQGNSA. CDR3 length equals 12 residues. CDR3 in DNA: TGTGCCAGCAGCTTGAAGGGGGGGGAAGCTTTCTTT. It is translated as CASSLKGGEAFF.

The chain uses TRBV7-3 and TRBJ2-3, with 9 bases aligning to TRBD2. Germline V gives CDR1 SGHTA, CDR2 FQGTGA. The CDR3 is 16 amino acids. V dropped 5 bases and J dropped 7; count of bases not matched to a gene: 13. In DNA form, the CDR3 reads TGTGCCAGCAGCCCGGTGGGCGGGGGGGCCGTAAATACGCAGTATTTT. It yields the protein CASSPVGGGAVNTQYF.

The V call is TRBV27, the J call TRBJ2-4; D gene uncertain. Germline CDR1 reads MNHEY; CDR2 reads SMNVEV (reference sequence). CDR3 size: 13 residues. The germline V and J ends were trimmed by 6 bases and 0 bases, with 6 bases remaining between them. The CDR3 here is CASRGRAKNIQYF. The CDR3 DNA sequence: TGTGCCAGCAGGGGCAGAGCCAAAAACATTCAGTACTTC.

The chain links TRBV6-5 to TRBJ1-1, with 7 positions matching TRBD1. CDR3 length: 13 residues. Germline CDR1 and CDR2: MNHEY and SVGAGI. With 8 bases clipped from V and 1 base from J, the junction kept 4 bases outside the gene matches. The CDR3 protein is CASGTERNTEAFF. For the CDR3, the DNA is TGTGCCAGCGGGACAGAGAGGAACACTGAAGCTTTCTTT.

The rearrangement joins TRBV5-1 to TRBJ1-1, with a possible D match to TRBD1 (5 bases). V was cut by 4 bases and J by 1 base, with 14 bases left in between. The CDR3 has 15 amino acids. Germline CDR1 is SGHRS and CDR2 is YFSETQ. CDR3 sequence: CASSQTRGANTEAFF. For the CDR3, the DNA is TGCGCCAGCAGCCAGACGAGGGGAGCGAACACTGAAGCTTTCTTT.

This chain links TRBV12-5 with TRBJ2-1; 8 bases match TRBD2. This CDR3 region has 15 residues. V lost 7 bases and J lost 3; bases outside the gene matches: 8. CDR1 and CDR2 from the germline V gene are LGHNT and FRNRAP. CDR3 residues: CASARAGANYNEQFF. CDR3 coding DNA: TGTGCTAGTGCCCGAGCGGGGGCAAACTACAATGAGCAGTTCTTC.

This clone came up a few times. Different DNA sequences within this sample yield the same CDR3. V usage is TRBV19 and J usage is TRBJ2-5; D is uncertain. The V and J ends lost 5 bases and 5 bases respectively, with 12 bases between them. CDR1 is LNHDA and CDR2 is SQIVND in the germline V gene (reference sequence). The CDR3 has 13 amino acids. CDR3 coding DNA: TGTGCCAGTAGTTTGGCGGATTGGGAGACCCAGTACTTC. It translates to CASSLADWETQYF.